This T cell receptor (beta chain) was observed in a study of Graves' ophthalmopathy and Graves' hyperthyroidism. Findings and caveats of the study: Most expanded clonotypes from thyroid (those above 0.001 frequency) were also found in blood. Ophthalmopathy progression prediction by the model yielded a sensitivity of approximately 68% and a specificity of approximately 72%.

Concerning this clonotype: What it recognizes is unknown.

The ends were cut back, 4 bases at V and 6 bases at J, with 9 bases in the middle. The CDR3 is 11 amino acids. Germline V gene data show CDR1 as DFQATT and CDR2 as SNEGSKA (reference sequence). RNA transcripts provided the template for amplifying TCR beta CDR3 regions. The library came from an HTBI-primed first-round RT-PCR and a second-round multiplex PCR. Each CDR3 protein is one row after TCRdb ran MiXCR on the multiplex PCR reads. In the table there are some 750,000 distinct CDR3 sequences, approximately 40% of which are singletons. Patients were excluded if they had other autoimmune diseases or uncontrolled infections, and likewise if pregnancy or lactation applied. Diagnosis used clinical symptoms, serum thyroxine, TRAb, thyroid ultrasound and orbital computed tomography.

V usage is TRBV20-1 and J usage is TRBJ1-1; the D gene is possibly TRBD1 (5 bases). The sample taken for sequencing was peripheral blood. The source of this sequence is an adult man with Graves' ophthalmopathy. The CDR3 DNA follows: TGCAGTGCTATCACAGGCGCTGAAGCTTTCTTT. This translates into CSAITGAEAFF.